This T cell receptor beta chain was documented in a study of CD8+ T cells in alopecia areata. Findings of the study overall: Sharing of TCRs across patients appeared less clear than in mice, possibly for HLA-related reasons.

This CDR3 region has 14 residues. V was clipped by 4 bases and J by 6 bases, with 12 bases between them. Germline V gene data show CDR1 as SGHTA and CDR2 as FQGNSA. In this sample, this clone turned up a few times. Its antigen is not identified. Reverse transcription of extracted RNA yielded cDNA, which provided the sequencing template. Generated by immunoSEQ multiplex PCR, the TCRdb table keeps only in-frame clones and is missing some. The sample carries more than 95,000 clones, roughly 41% recorded once. The chain uses TRBV7-2 and TRBJ2-2; no definite D call. The receptor was derived from a human donor with alopecia areata. Input material: CD4+ T cells sorted from blood. In nucleotides, the CDR3 is TGTGCCAGCAGCTCACGCCTTGGAGCCGGGGAGCTGTTTTTT. Residues: CASSSRLGAGELFF. The full variable domain, its missing parts supplied by reference TRBV7-2 and TRBJ2-2, is GAGVSQSPSNKVTEKGKDVELRCDPISGHTALYWYRQSLGQGLEFLIYFQGNSAPDKSGLPSDRFSAERTGGSVSTLTIQRTQQEDSAVYLCASSSRLGAGELFFGEGSRLTVL.